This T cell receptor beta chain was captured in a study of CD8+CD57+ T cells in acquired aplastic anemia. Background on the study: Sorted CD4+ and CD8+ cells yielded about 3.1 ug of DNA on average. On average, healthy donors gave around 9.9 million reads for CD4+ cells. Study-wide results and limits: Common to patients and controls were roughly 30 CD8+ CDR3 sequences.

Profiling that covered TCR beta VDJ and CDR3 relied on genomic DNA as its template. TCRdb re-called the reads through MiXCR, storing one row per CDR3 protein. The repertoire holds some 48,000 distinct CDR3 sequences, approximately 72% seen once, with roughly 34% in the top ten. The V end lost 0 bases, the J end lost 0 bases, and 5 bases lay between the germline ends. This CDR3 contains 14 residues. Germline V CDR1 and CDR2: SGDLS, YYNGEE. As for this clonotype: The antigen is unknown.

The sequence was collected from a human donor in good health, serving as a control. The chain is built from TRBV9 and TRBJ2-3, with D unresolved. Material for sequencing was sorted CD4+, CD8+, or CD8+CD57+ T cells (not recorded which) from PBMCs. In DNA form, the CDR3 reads TGTGCCAGCAGCGTAGTGTCTAGCACAGATACGCAGTATTTT. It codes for CASSVVSSTDTQYF. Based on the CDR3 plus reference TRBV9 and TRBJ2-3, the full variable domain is DSGVTQTPKHLITATGQRVTLRCSPRSGDLSVYWYQQSLDQGLQFLIQYYNGEERAKGNILERFSAQQFPDLHSELNLSSLELGDSALYFCASSVVSSTDTQYFGPGTRLTVL.